The 10 T cell receptor beta chains listed next were all sequenced from one sample in a study of patients and donors after allogeneic stem cell transplantation. TCRdb independently ran MiXCR on the RT-PCR reads; one entry per CDR3 protein. The sample has 410,000 or so distinct CDR3 sequences, approximately 16% seen once. The sequenced sample was blood, either unsorted or a sorted T cell fraction (not recorded which). The receptor set was obtained from a human donor who was either an allogeneic HSCT recipient or a stem cell or donor lymphocyte infusion donor (not recorded which). It is not recorded whose cells these are; they may come from a transplant donor.

The rearrangement uses TRBV12-3 or TRBV12-4 and TRBJ2-4; D is unclear. The CDR3 contains 14 residues. The ends were cut back, 5 bases at V and 3 bases at J, with 11 bases in the middle. CDR3 coding DNA: TGTGCCAGCAGTCCCCAGGACCACAAAAACATTCAGTACTTC. Amino acid sequence: CASSPQDHKNIQYF.

This clonotype showed up just a few times. The rearrangement joins TRBV3-1 to TRBJ2-5, with 13 bases that match TRBD2. The J segment lost 4 bases and the V segment lost 3 bases, leaving 2 bases of the junction unmatched. Germline V lookup: CDR1 LGHDT, CDR2 YNNKEL (reference sequence). The CDR3 sequence is 15 residues long. CDR3 loop: CASSQRLAGGETQYF. The CDR3 bases are TGTGCCAGCAGCCAGCGACTAGCGGGAGGAGAGACCCAGTACTTC.

This clonotype was seen repeatedly, ten times or more. The V and J genes are TRBV20-1 and TRBJ2-6; 7 bases agree with TRBD1. The CDR3 runs 15 residues. Unmatched junction bases numbered 6, after V lost 5 bases and J lost 2 bases. Germline lookup yields CDR1 DFQATT and CDR2 SNEGSKA (reference sequence). The CDR3 DNA sequence: TGCAGTGCTCCTATGACAGGGACTGGGGCCAACGTCCTGACTTTC. Encoded protein: CSAPMTGTGANVLTF.

This clonotype was picked up a small number of times. As DNA, the CDR3 is TGTGCCAGCATTCCCATGGGCCTCCGGCACACTGAAGCTTTCTTT. As protein: CASIPMGLRHTEAFF. This chain connects TRBV6-1 to TRBJ1-1; D not certain. Deletions cut 7 bases from V and 3 bases from J, with 18 bases between. Germline-derived CDR1 and CDR2 are MNHNS and SASEGT. CDR3 size: 15 residues.

The rearrangement uses TRBV30 and TRBJ1-2; D not resolved. Germline CDR1 reads GTSNPN; CDR2 reads SVGIG (reference sequence). Deletions cut 3 bases from V and 5 bases from J, with 7 bases between. The CDR3 covers 11 residues. CDR3 in amino acids: CAWRQLYGYTF. The CDR3 DNA is TGTGCCTGGAGACAGCTATATGGCTACACCTTC.

The chain couples TRBV21-1 to TRBJ1-2. TRBV21-1 is deemed a pseudogene. The CDR3 runs 14 residues. The CDR3 DNA sequence: TGTGCCAGCAGCAAACGGTTCGATCACTATGGCTACACCTTC. As protein: CASSKRFDHYGYTF.

This clonotype showed up just once. A read error is possible here, since a much larger clone lies one base away. This rearrangement joins TRBV6-5 to TRBJ2-7, with D perhaps TRBD2 (5 bases). This CDR3 region has 15 residues. V gave up 2 bases and J gave up 0 bases, with 11 bases separating them. CDR1 MNHEY and CDR2 SVGAGI come from the germline V gene. The CDR3 bases are TGTGCCAGCAGTTACCCACGGGAAAGCTCCTACGAGCAGTACTTC. It translates to CASSYPRESSYEQYF.

The J gene is TRBJ2-3, the V gene TRBV12-3 or TRBV12-4; D remains ambiguous. The length of the CDR3 is 14 residues. Trimming shortened V by 8 bases and J by 2 bases, and 14 bases separated the two germline ends. CDR3 DNA: TGTGCCAGCTCTGACGGGTCTTACACAGATACGCAGTATTTT. Amino acids: CASSDGSYTDTQYF.

CDR3 residues: CASSQSPGRGYTF. In nucleotides, the CDR3 is TGTGCCAGCAGCCAATCACCGGGGCGTGGCTACACCTTC. The V gene is TRBV7-2, the J gene TRBJ1-2, with D possibly TRBD1 on 5 matching bases. V was clipped by 5 bases and J by 7 bases, with 14 bases between them. The CDR3 length is 13 residues. Germline CDR1 and CDR2: SGHTA and FQGNSA.

This CDR3 reads CSARDNRGGIPEAFF. CDR3 in DNA: TGCAGTGCTAGAGATAATCGGGGGGGGATCCCTGAAGCTTTCTTT. The chain joins TRBV20-1 to TRBJ1-1; D might be TRBD1 (5 bases). The CDR3 sequence is 15 residues long. The ends were cut back, 0 bases at V and 6 bases at J, with 17 bases in the middle. The V gene's germline CDR1 is DFQATT and CDR2 SNEGSKA (reference sequence).